This T cell receptor (beta chain) appears in the sequencing data of a study of early T cells in non-severe SARS-CoV-2 infection. Study-wide context: Bulk RNA isolated from unsorted whole blood underwent sequencing; chains were not paired. Study-level findings and limits: Missing private and CD4 specificities, VDJdb matching favored anti-spike CD8 responses.

This clonotype was observed at least ten times. The target antigen is unknown. Trimming removed 7 bases at V and 4 bases at J, with 16 bases between. The length of the CDR3 is 14 residues. Researchers attached unique molecular identifiers to individual cDNA molecules. TCRdb used MiXCR to reprocess the 5' RACE reads, holding one entry per CDR3 protein. The sample has almost 85,000 distinct CDR3 sequences, 9.5% to 13% seen once. The V and J genes are TRBV12-3 or TRBV12-4 and TRBJ1-2, with a weak D call TRBD1 (5 bases). The sequence came from an adult who was a healthcare worker with PCR-confirmed SARS-CoV-2 infection or an uninfected control (not recorded which). Sample: whole blood. CDR3 protein: CASTLGGLGYGYTF. The CDR3 DNA reads as TGTGCCAGCACCTTGGGGGGTCTCGGCTATGGCTACACCTTC.